This TCR beta chain was identified in a study of cytomegalovirus exposure and HLA in healthy donors. About this clone itself: Its target is not known.

Primers included in the PCR were 60 Vbeta and 13 Jbeta primers. Produced via immunoSEQ multiplex PCR; TCRdb's table is partial and in-frame only. Here the sample table reports about 130,000 clones. Although they were nominally healthy when sampled, donors likely had unrecorded immune exposures. General study results and limits: A missense variant in DCLRE1C was later tied to TCR beta V- and J-gene trimming. TCR beta sequences reportedly predicted the HLA-A and HLA-B alleles of most subjects accurately.

The receptor comes from a man between 18 and 29 years old in good health and CMV-seronegative. Sequenced sample: PBMCs.

The CDR3 spells CASGSGYGYTF. CDR3 coding DNA: TGTGCCAGCGGTTCGGGTTATGGCTACACCTTC. V usage is TRBV6-5 and J usage is TRBJ1-2, with D hard to call. With 8 bases removed from V and 5 bases from J, the gap between germline ends came to 9 bases. The CDR3 extends over 11 amino acids. From germline, CDR1 is MNHEY and CDR2 SVGAGI.